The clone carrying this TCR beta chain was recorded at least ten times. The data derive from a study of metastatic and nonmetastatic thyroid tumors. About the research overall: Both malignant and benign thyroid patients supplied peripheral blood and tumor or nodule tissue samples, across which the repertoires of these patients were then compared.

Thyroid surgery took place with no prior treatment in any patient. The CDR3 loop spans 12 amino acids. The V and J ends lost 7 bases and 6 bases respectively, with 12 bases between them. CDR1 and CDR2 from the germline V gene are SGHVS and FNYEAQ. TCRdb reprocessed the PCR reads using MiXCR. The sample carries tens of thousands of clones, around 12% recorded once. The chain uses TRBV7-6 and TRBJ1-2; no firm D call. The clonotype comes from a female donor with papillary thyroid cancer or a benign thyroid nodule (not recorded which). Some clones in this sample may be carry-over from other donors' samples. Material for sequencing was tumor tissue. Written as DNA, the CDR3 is TGTGCCAGCAAGGGAGACGGTGATGGCTACACCTTC. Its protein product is CASKGDGDGYTF.